This paragraph covers one T cell receptor beta chain sequence. Its antigen is not identified. The data are from a study of cytomegalovirus exposure and HLA in healthy donors. Points from the study as a whole: Analyses of presence and absence presupposed an approximately uniform sequencing depth across donors. Later analysis suggested links between common viral pathogens and several top significant clusters.

Germline CDR1 reads SGHDN; CDR2 reads FVKESK. V was cut by 5 bases and J by 8 bases, with 19 bases left in between. This CDR3 has 16 amino acids. PCR primers comprised 60 Vbeta and 13 Jbeta primers. The repertoire was sequenced with immunoSEQ multiplex PCR; TCRdb's copy has only in-frame clones and lacks some. The table records some 180,000 clones, around three quarters of them present only once. This sequence originates from a woman under 40 in good health and CMV-seropositive. Sequenced material: PBMCs. The chain links TRBV14 to TRBJ1-6; D is possibly TRBD1 (5 bases). The CDR3 loop reads CASSAGGHQPYSPLHF. CDR3 bases: TGTGCCAGCAGCGCCGGCGGACACCAGCCATATTCACCCCTCCACTTT.